These 18 T cell receptor beta chains share one sample of origin, sequenced in a study of blood T cell repertoires in COVID-19 (dated by TCRdb to the early 2020s). The method behind the library was the immunoSEQ multiplex PCR assay. The table was pulled from immuneACCESS by TCRdb, which kept in-frame rearrangements only. Such tables lose some clones; where checked, under half of the loss comes from unresolved V genes, and the rest has no known cause. A total of more than 90,000 clones appear in this sample, roughly 70% of them only once. The top ten hold 20% to 25% of the sample. The material sequenced was peripheral blood. These receptors all come from a woman aged 60-75 years in a cohort sampled during active or convalescent COVID-19.

The chain joins TRBV9 to TRBJ1-6, with TRBD1 identical over 7 bases. Trimming at V came to 4 bases and at J to 9 bases, leaving 7 bases not matched to a gene. Germline V CDR1 and CDR2: SGDLS, YYNGEE. This CDR3 contains 14 residues. This CDR3 reads CASSQYTGASPLHF. The CDR3, as DNA: TGTGCCAGCAGCCAGTATACAGGGGCTTCACCCCTCCACTTT.

The rearrangement links TRBV27 to TRBJ1-1; D not certain. The length of the CDR3 is 15 residues. CDR1 and CDR2 (germline): MNHEY, SMNVEV (reference sequence). Trimming shortened V by 4 bases and J by 4 bases, and 16 bases separated the two germline ends. The CDR3 DNA sequence: TGTGCCAGCAGTTCCCTGTCCCTGGCGGGCACTGAAGCTTTCTTT. The encoded protein is CASSSLSLAGTEAFF.

Many counts were recorded for this clone. The chain carries TRBV6-6 and TRBJ2-7; maybe TRBD1 (6 bases). Trimming removed 7 bases at V and 9 bases at J, with 13 bases between. The CDR3 length is 11 residues. Germline V gene data show CDR1 as MNHNY and CDR2 as SVGAGI (reference sequence). CDR3 nucleotide sequence: TGTGCCAGCACCCAGACAGGCTCGCAGTACTTC. Translated: CASTQTGSQYF.

This clone was observed a single time. This chain uses TRBV28 with TRBJ1-2; maybe TRBD1 (5 bases). V lost 8 bases, J lost 0 bases, and 10 bases lay in between. The CDR3 spans 13 residues. Germline V lookup: CDR1 MDHEN, CDR2 SYDVKM. The DNA of the CDR3 is TGTGCCAGCGTGGACACAGCTAACTATGGCTACACCTTC. Translation: CASVDTANYGYTF.

The chain joins TRBV4-2 to TRBJ2-3, with TRBD2 matching 15 bases. V shed 0 bases and J 4 bases; nucleotides not matched to a gene: 8. Per the germline V gene, CDR1 is LGHNA and CDR2 is YNFKEQ. The CDR3 is made up of 19 amino acids. This CDR3 is CASSQEPGLAGGRSDTQYF. For the CDR3, the DNA is TGTGCCAGCAGCCAAGAACCGGGACTAGCGGGGGGCCGGTCAGATACGCAGTATTTT.

The chain is built from TRBV24-1 and TRBJ1-1; D uncertain. V was trimmed by 2 bases and J by 11 bases, leaving 8 bases between them. CDR1 is KGHDR, CDR2 SFDVKD, per germline. This CDR3 has 11 residues. The CDR3 region is CATSDSWRAFF. The CDR3 nucleotides are TGTGCCACCAGTGATTCGTGGAGGGCTTTCTTT.

The chain has TRBV5-1 and TRBJ2-3, with D perhaps TRBD2 (7 bases). With 2 bases removed from V and 1 base from J, the gap between germline ends came to 20 bases. Germline assignment: CDR1 SGHRS and CDR2 YFSETQ. The CDR3 runs to 18 residues. The CDR3 region is CASSLRGATQIRTDTQYF. CDR3 nucleotide sequence: TGCGCCAGCAGCTTACGGGGGGCGACCCAGATACGCACAGATACGCAGTATTTT. Variable domain in full (rest from reference TRBV5-1 and TRBJ2-3): KAGVTQTPRYLIKTRGQQVTLSCSPISGHRSVSWYQQTPGQGLQFLFEYFSETQRNKGNFPGRFSGRQFSNSRSEMNVSTLELGDSALYLCASSLRGATQIRTDTQYFGPGTRLTVL.

The chain combines TRBV29-1 with TRBJ2-4; D is unresolved. This CDR3 has 13 amino acids. Germline CDR1 is SQVTM and CDR2 is ANQGSEA. V dropped 7 bases and J dropped 0 bases, with 10 bases sitting between them. The CDR3 protein is CSAPIVAKNIQYF. The DNA of the CDR3 is TGCAGCGCCCCTATAGTAGCCAAAAACATTCAGTACTTC.

This clone has just a few counts. J is TRBJ2-7 and V is TRBV5-1, with D possibly being TRBD1 (5 bases). Germline V gene lookup returns CDR1 SGHRS and CDR2 YFSETQ. This CDR3 has 15 residues. With 0 bases removed from V and 3 bases from J, the gap between germline ends came to 13 bases. The CDR3 spells CASSLEGIRGYEQYF. CDR3 in DNA: TGCGCCAGCAGCTTGGAGGGGATCCGCGGCTACGAGCAGTACTTC.

V usage is TRBV7-8 and J usage is TRBJ1-2, with D uncertain. Germline values: CDR1 SGHVS, CDR2 FQNEAQ. With 3 bases removed from V and 1 base from J, the gap between germline ends came to 6 bases. CDR3 length equals 13 residues. Here the CDR3 reads CASSFVDNYGYTF. CDR3 in DNA: TGTGCCAGCAGCTTTGTAGATAACTATGGCTACACCTTC.

The V gene is TRBV19, the J gene TRBJ2-7; the D gene is possibly TRBD1 (6 bases). The ends were cut back, 3 bases at V and 2 bases at J, with 11 bases in the middle. The CDR3 is made up of 14 amino acids. The germline gives CDR1 LNHDA, CDR2 SQIVND (reference sequence). The CDR3 sequence: CASSITGPTYEQYF. Here the CDR3 DNA reads TGTGCCAGTAGTATTACAGGGCCAACCTACGAGCAGTACTTC.

V is TRBV7-2 and J is TRBJ1-5; D remains ambiguous. Deletions cut 5 bases from V and 7 bases from J, with 15 bases between. The CDR3 has 14 residues. Germline CDR1 is SGHTA and CDR2 is FQGNSA. This CDR3 reads CASSPTGQRQPQHF. For the CDR3, the DNA is TGTGCCAGCAGCCCCACGGGTCAGCGGCAGCCCCAGCATTTT.

The rearrangement links TRBV7-9 to TRBJ2-7; possible D gene TRBD1, 5 bases. The CDR3 sequence is 15 residues long. Per germline, CDR1 SEHNR and CDR2 FQNEAQ (reference sequence). Trimming took 5 bases from V and 1 from J, leaving 15 bases between them. The CDR3 DNA sequence: TGTGCCAGCAGCCCCCAGGGTTATCATTCCTACGAGCAGTACTTC. Translation gives CASSPQGYHSYEQYF.

The chain recombines TRBV27 with TRBJ2-5, with D hard to call. CDR1 and CDR2 (germline): MNHEY, SMNVEV (reference sequence). V was shortened by 4 bases and J by 5 bases, with 14 bases between the two germline ends. This CDR3 spans 14 amino acids. In nucleotides, the CDR3 is TGTGCCAGCAGTTCCCGCCCGGTACCGGAGACCCAGTACTTC. It specifies CASSSRPVPETQYF.

This clone came up a few times. This CDR3 is also generated by other DNA sequences in the sample. The genes are TRBV3-1 (or the pseudogene TRBV3-2) and TRBJ2-3, with 9 bases matching TRBD2. CDR1 and CDR2 (germline): LGHDT, YNNKEL (reference sequence). Trimming at V came to 4 bases and at J to 1 base, leaving 3 bases not matched to a gene. The CDR3 runs to 15 residues. The CDR3, as DNA: TGTGCCAGCAGCCGCGGGGGGGCCCGCACAGATACGCAGTATTTT. This translates into CASSRGGARTDTQYF.

The chain uses TRBV6-5 and TRBJ1-6; TRBD1 agrees at 9 bases. V was pared by 2 bases and J by 7 bases, with 0 bases of the junction left unmatched. The germline V gene encodes CDR1 MNHEY and CDR2 SVGAGI. The CDR3 extends over 14 amino acids. The DNA for the CDR3 is TGTGCCAGCAGTTACGACAGGGGGAATTCACCCCTCCACTTT. Translation: CASSYDRGNSPLHF.

The chain recombines TRBV25-1 with TRBJ2-1; 8 bases match TRBD2. Germline values: CDR1 MGHDK, CDR2 SYGVNS. V trimming: 5 bases; J trimming: 7 bases; junction bases outside the gene matches: 13. The length of the CDR3 is 16 residues. The CDR3: CASSSRGERGWNEQFF. CDR3 nucleotide sequence: TGTGCCAGCAGTTCGCGGGGGGAGCGGGGATGGAATGAGCAGTTCTTC. Complete variable domain (other parts from reference TRBV25-1 and TRBJ2-1): EADIYQTPRYLVIGTGKKITLECSQTMGHDKMYWYQQDPGMELHLIHYSYGVNSTEKGDLSSESTVSRIRTEHFPLTLESARPSHTSQYLCASSSRGERGWNEQFFGPGTRLTVL.

The J gene is TRBJ2-2, the V gene TRBV3-1 (or the pseudogene TRBV3-2); a possible D gene is TRBD2 (6 bases). Germline V CDR1 and CDR2: LGHDT, YNNKEL (reference sequence). V was clipped by 7 bases and J by 5 bases, with 11 bases between them. The CDR3 has 13 residues. The CDR3 is CASTLAGTGELFF. Here the CDR3 DNA reads TGTGCCAGCACCCTCGCGGGAACCGGGGAGCTGTTTTTT.